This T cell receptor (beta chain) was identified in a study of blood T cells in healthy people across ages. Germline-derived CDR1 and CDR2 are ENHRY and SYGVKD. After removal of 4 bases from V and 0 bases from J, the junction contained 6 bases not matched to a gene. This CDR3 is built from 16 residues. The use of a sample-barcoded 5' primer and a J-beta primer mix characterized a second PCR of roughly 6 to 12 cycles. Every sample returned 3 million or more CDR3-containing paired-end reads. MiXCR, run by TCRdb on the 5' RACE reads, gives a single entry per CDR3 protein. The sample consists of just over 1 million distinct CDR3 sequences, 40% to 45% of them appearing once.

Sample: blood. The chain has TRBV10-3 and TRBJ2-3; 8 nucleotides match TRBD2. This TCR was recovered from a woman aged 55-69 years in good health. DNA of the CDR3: TGTGCCATCAGTGCGAGGGCTAGCGGGAGCACAGATACGCAGTATTTT. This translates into CAISARASGSTDTQYF.